The 9 T cell receptor beta chains presented below share a single source sample, sequenced in a study of CD8+ T cells in alopecia areata. Extraction and reverse transcription of RNA yielded cDNA as the sequencing template. Only in-frame clones appear in the TCRdb table, and some are missing; sequencing was by immunoSEQ multiplex PCR. The repertoire has more than 90,000 clones, about 60% of them found once; the top ten carry around 3%. The sequenced material came from CD4+ T cells sorted from blood. The origin of the receptors is a human donor in good health.

The chain links TRBV30 to TRBJ1-1, with D unresolved. The germline gives CDR1 GTSNPN, CDR2 SVGIG (reference sequence). This CDR3 comprises 13 residues. V shed 0 bases and J shed 2 bases, with 7 bases lying between them. The CDR3 loop reads CAWSVTENTEAFF. The CDR3, as DNA: TGTGCCTGGAGTGTAACGGAAAACACTGAAGCTTTCTTT.

V is TRBV19 and J is TRBJ1-5, with D possibly being TRBD1 (5 bases). Trimming took 1 base from V and 7 from J, leaving 14 bases between them. Looked up from germline, CDR1 is LNHDA and CDR2 is SQIVND (reference sequence). The CDR3 runs to 15 residues. CDR3 coding DNA: TGTGCCAGTAGTATAGGGCGGCAGGGAGGGCAGCCCCAGCATTTT. Translation: CASSIGRQGGQPQHF.

This chain connects TRBV5-6 to TRBJ2-5, with D tentatively TRBD1 (5 bases). The CDR3 has 15 amino acids. V gave up 2 bases and J gave up 5 bases, with 16 bases separating them. In germline, CDR1 is SGHDT, CDR2 YYEEEE. CDR3 amino acids: CASSLPGQSVETQYF. CDR3 bases: TGTGCCAGCAGCTTACCAGGGCAAAGCGTGGAGACCCAGTACTTC.

The rearrangement links TRBV2 to TRBJ2-6; TRBD1 might be the D (5 bases). Between the trimmed V and J ends, which lost 3 bases and 4 bases, there was a span of 10 bases. CDR1 SNHLY and CDR2 FYNNEI come from the germline V gene. The CDR3 runs 15 residues. The CDR3 loop is CASSDRAAGANVLTF. The CDR3 DNA sequence: TGTGCCAGCAGTGACAGGGCGGCGGGGGCCAACGTCCTGACTTTC.

V usage is TRBV29-1 and J usage is TRBJ2-7; D is possibly TRBD2 (5 bases). CDR3 length: 12 amino acids. Trimming took off 7 bases at V and 1 base at J, with 11 bases between the two ends. Germline V gene data show CDR1 as SQVTM and CDR2 as ANQGSEA. CDR3 coding DNA: TGCAGCGCCGGAGAGGGTTCCTACGAGCAGTACTTC. This sequence encodes CSAGEGSYEQYF.

CDR3: CASSPTGTGENEQYF. The CDR3 coding sequence is TGTGCCAGCAGCCCGACCGGGACAGGGGAGAACGAGCAGTACTTC. The chain couples TRBV11-1 to TRBJ2-7, with 10 positions matching TRBD1. The CDR3 is 15 residues long. CDR1 is SGHAT and CDR2 is FQDESV in the germline V gene (reference sequence). Unmatched junction bases numbered 9, after V lost 5 bases and J lost 5 bases.

This chain joins TRBV29-1 and TRBJ2-2; possible D gene TRBD1, 6 bases. V shed 2 bases and J shed 5 bases, with 12 bases lying between them. This CDR3 has 14 amino acids. The germline V gene encodes CDR1 SQVTM and CDR2 ANQGSEA. CDR3: CSVESRGRTGELFF. The CDR3 DNA is TGCAGCGTTGAATCCAGGGGACGGACCGGGGAGCTGTTTTTT.

This chain connects TRBV6-1 to TRBJ2-2; D is unclear. The CDR3 runs 14 residues. Trimming cost V 7 bases and J 0 bases, with 9 bases left between them. The germline gives CDR1 MNHNS, CDR2 SASEGT. The CDR3 protein is CASNGRTNTGELFF. Written as DNA, the CDR3 is TGTGCCAGCAACGGACGGACGAACACCGGGGAGCTGTTTTTT.

This clone was observed a handful of times. This rearrangement joins TRBV6-1 to TRBJ2-5; D is tentatively TRBD1 or TRBD2 (5 bases each). Trimming stripped 4 bases from V and 3 bases from J, with 15 bases between. This CDR3 comprises 15 residues. Per the germline V gene, CDR1 is MNHNS and CDR2 is SASEGT. The CDR3 DNA reads as TGTGCCAGCAGTGCCCGGGTATTGGGGGAAGAGACCCAGTACTTC. Its translation is CASSARVLGEETQYF.